This TCR beta chain was retrieved from a study of blood T cell repertoires in COVID-19. Study overall: Samples of COVID-19 (acute and convalescent) were obtained from the United States, Italy and Spain. T cells, B-cell-depleted T cells, or PBMCs supplied cDNA or gDNA.

The table lists this clone with a few counts. Followed over time, Seattle patients had been enrolled while infection was active. In the original workflow: The authors estimated nucleated cell counts from reference gene primer amplification. Measured with immunoSEQ multiplex PCR; TCRdb has only the in-frame clones, and not every one. V, J and clone size were drawn from that table, and D and trimming were deduced from the DNA. The sample lists some 170,000 clones; roughly 80% were seen once. This TCR was recovered from a woman aged 40 to 49 with COVID-19, enrolled during active disease. Sequencing was done on a sample of peripheral blood.

The CDR3 DNA follows: TGTGCCAGAAGACGACAGGGCTGGGGTGGCTACACCTTC. Translation gives CARRRQGWGGYTF. V and J are TRBV2 and TRBJ1-2, with 7 nucleotides matching TRBD1. With V trimmed by 9 bases and J by 7 bases, 11 bases remained unmatched. The CDR3 extends over 13 amino acids. Germline CDR1 reads SNHLY; CDR2 reads FYNNEI. The full variable domain, in which reference TRBV2 and TRBJ1-2 provide the parts outside the CDR3, is EPEVTQTPSHQVTQMGQEVILRCVPISNHLYFYWYRQILGQKVEFLVSFYNNEISEKSEIFDDQFSVERPDGSNFTLKIRSTKLEDSAMYFCARRRQGWGGYTFGSGTRLTVV.